This note documents a single T cell receptor beta chain sequence. Its antigen remains unidentified. The CDR3 has 15 amino acids. Germline-derived CDR1 and CDR2 are SGHRS and YFSETQ. V gave up 4 bases and J gave up 3 bases; unmatched junction bases: 10. This sample was taken from a study of beta chain features in type 1 diabetes. The study reverse transcribed the entire isolated RNA, so it sequenced expressed TCRB transcripts. Here immunoSEQ multiplex PCR was the method, and the copy in TCRdb shows in-frame clones only, minus some. Among hundreds of thousands of clones, over 12% were seen once, and the ten largest hold roughly 0.04%. Study-level findings and limits: Shorter TCRB CDR3s, moderately but significantly so, marked every one of the four CD4+ subsets in Type 1 diabetes patients.

The chain employs TRBV5-1 and TRBJ2-7; 7 bases line up with TRBD2. What was sequenced was naive CD4+ T cells from blood. This clonotype was obtained from a man aged 18 to 30 with type 1 diabetes. CDR3 sequence (DNA): TGCGCCAGCAGCATCCTCGGGGGGTCACTCTACGAGCAGTACTTC. Encoded protein: CASSILGGSLYEQYF. The entire variable domain, with the rest obtained from reference TRBV5-1 and TRBJ2-7, is as follows: KAGVTQTPRYLIKTRGQQVTLSCSPISGHRSVSWYQQTPGQGLQFLFEYFSETQRNKGNFPGRFSGRQFSNSRSEMNVSTLELGDSALYLCASSILGGSLYEQYFGPGTRLTVT.